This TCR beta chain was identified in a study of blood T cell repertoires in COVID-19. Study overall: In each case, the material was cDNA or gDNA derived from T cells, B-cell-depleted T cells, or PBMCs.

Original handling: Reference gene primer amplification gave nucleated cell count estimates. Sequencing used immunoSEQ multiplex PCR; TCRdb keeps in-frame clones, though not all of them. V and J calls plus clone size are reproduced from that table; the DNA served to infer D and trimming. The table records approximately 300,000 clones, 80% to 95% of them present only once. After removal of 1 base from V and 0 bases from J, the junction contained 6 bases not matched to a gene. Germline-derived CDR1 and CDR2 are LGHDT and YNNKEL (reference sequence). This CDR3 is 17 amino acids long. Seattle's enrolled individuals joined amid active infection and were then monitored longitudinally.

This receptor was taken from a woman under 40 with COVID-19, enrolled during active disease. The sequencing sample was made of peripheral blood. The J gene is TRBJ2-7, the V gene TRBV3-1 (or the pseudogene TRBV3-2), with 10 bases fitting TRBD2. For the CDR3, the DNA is TGTGCCAGCAGCCAAGGACCAGCGGGAGGGTACTCCTACGAGCAGTACTTC. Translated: CASSQGPAGGYSYEQYF.